This T cell receptor beta chain was sequenced in a study of glioma-infiltrating T cells. About the study: Low-grade gliomas were grade II; glioblastomas were grade IV at initial diagnosis. The study, taken as a whole, reports: CDR3 overlap between tissue and blood was very small. Above-expected tissue-blood divergence occurred in all gliomas, most in low-grade ones.

Using RNA template, CDR3s of TCR alpha and beta were amplified with iRepertoire arm-PCR. TCRdb redid the calling of the multiplex PCR reads with MiXCR, one entry per CDR3 protein. The sample lists roughly 350,000 distinct CDR3 sequences; around 38% were seen once. As concerns this clonotype: Antigen unknown.

CDR1 and CDR2 from the germline V gene are MDHEN and SYDVKM. The CDR3 covers 15 residues. Trimming removed 1 base at V and 3 bases at J, with 9 bases between. The sample was glioma tissue, nonneoplastic brain tissue, or PBMCs (not recorded which). The rearrangement links TRBV28 to TRBJ1-4; D call uncertain. The receptor's source is a human donor with low-grade glioma or glioblastoma, undergoing nonglioma brain surgery, or in good health (not recorded which). The CDR3 spells CASSLSAGPNEKLFF. The CDR3 coding sequence is TGTGCCAGCAGTTTATCTGCCGGGCCTAATGAAAAACTGTTTTTT.